The TCR beta chain under discussion was sequenced for a study of CD8 T cells in Susac syndrome. Through negative isolation, CD4+ and CD8+ T cells were obtained, while TEMRA cells were enriched using FACS. Per germline, CDR1 MGHDK and CDR2 SYGVNS. The V end was cut by 6 bases, the J end by 7 bases, with 9 bases between. CDR3 size: 12 residues. RNA was extracted with the RNeasy kit, and a quantity of about 0.45 to 1 ug was reverse transcribed using random hexamers. Across 54 Vbeta and 13 Jbeta, TCR beta CDR3 was amplified with immunoSEQ multiplex PCR. MiXCR was run by TCRdb on the immunoSEQ multiplex PCR reads, yielding one entry per CDR3 protein. The data show 100,000 to 150,000 distinct CDR3 sequences, 80% to 85% seen once.

The receptor comes from a human donor with multiple sclerosis. Material: CD8+ T cells from PBMCs. This chain joins TRBV25-1 and TRBJ1-4, with a weak D call TRBD1 (5 bases). CDR3 sequence (DNA): TGTGCCAGCAGACGGGGGGGTGAAAAACTGTTTTTT. Protein: CASRRGGEKLFF.